These T cell receptor beta chains were read from a single sample in a study of CD8 T cells in ankylosing spondylitis. TCRdb independently ran MiXCR on the 5' RACE reads; one entry per CDR3 protein. The top ten hold approximately 1% of the sample, which has around 450,000 distinct CDR3 sequences, roughly 27% seen once. Sample: blood, either unsorted or a sorted T cell fraction (not recorded which). The receptor source for this set is a male donor with ankylosing spondylitis. The CDR3 runs from the conserved cysteine through the conserved F or W. A D gene is named only where the DNA matches it firmly. Size tells how often a clone was seen (once, few, many) or the class of an expanded clone, and some rows leave it out.

D,V,J,size,DNA,CDR3
.,TRBV20-1,TRBJ1-4,.,TGCAGTGCTAGAGACAGCTATGCAACTAATGAAAAACTGTTTTTT,CSARDSYATNEKLFF
.,TRBV5-6,TRBJ2-4,few,TGTGCCAGCAGCGGCGCTCTCGGAAACATTCAGTACTTC,CASSGALGNIQYF
TRBD2,TRBV7-6,TRBJ2-1,.,TGTGCCAGCAGCGCAGGACGCCTGGGGGGGAACAATGAGCAGTTCTTC,CASSAGRLGGNNEQFF
.,TRBV4-1,TRBJ1-2,.,TGCGCCAGCAGCCAAGATAGGGCAGATGAAGGCTACACCTTC,CASSQDRADEGYTF
.,TRBV5-1,TRBJ2-5,many,TGCGCCAGCAGCTTGGCGGGCAGAACTCAAGAGACCCAGTACTTC,CASSLAGRTQETQYF
.,TRBV7-9,TRBJ1-3,few,TGTGCCAGCAGCTTAGGAGACTGGGATGGAAACACCATATATTTT,CASSLGDWDGNTIYF
TRBD2,TRBV20-1,TRBJ2-1,.,TGCAGTGCAGCCTCTAGCGGGGATTACAATGAGCAGTTCTTC,CSAASSGDYNEQFF
.,TRBV27,TRBJ2-5,.,TGTGCCAGCAGTATTCGGGTTTCAGAGACCCAGTACTTC,CASSIRVSETQYF
TRBD2,TRBV5-1,TRBJ2-1,.,TGCGCCAGCCGTTCGACTAGCGGATACAATGAGCAGTTCTTC,CASRSTSGYNEQFF
TRBD2,TRBV12-3/TRBV12-4,TRBJ2-3,.,TGTGCCAGCAGTTCGAGGACTAGCGGGTTTAGCACAGATACGCAGTATTTT,CASSSRTSGFSTDTQYF
TRBD2,TRBV4-1,TRBJ2-2,.,TGCGCCAGCAGCCGGGACTACGCGAACACCGGGGAGCTGTTTTTT,CASSRDYANTGELFF
.,TRBV5-6,TRBJ1-2,.,TGTGCCAGCAGCCTGGAGGAGGGCCGGAGATTCTATGGCTACACCTTC,CASSLEEGRRFYGYTF
TRBD2,TRBV12-3/TRBV12-4,TRBJ2-1,few,TGTGCCAGCAGACCCGGACTAGCGGGAGCAAATGAGCAGTTCTTC,CASRPGLAGANEQFF
.,TRBV4-1,TRBJ1-2,.,TGCGCCAGCAGCCAAGGGGGGAGCAGGAGCTACACCTTC,CASSQGGSRSYTF
.,TRBV12-3/TRBV12-4,TRBJ1-5,.,TGTGCCAGCAGTTCCGGGAGCCGTGGCAATCAGCCCCAGCATTTT,CASSSGSRGNQPQHF
.,TRBV20-1,TRBJ2-5,.,TGCAGTGCTAGAGAAGGGAGCAACCCAGGAGAGACCCAGTACTTC,CSAREGSNPGETQYF
.,TRBV20-1,TRBJ1-5,few,TGCAGTGCTAGAGTGTTGGGGAGGGATAGCAATCAGCCCCAGCATTTT,CSARVLGRDSNQPQHF
.,TRBV12-3/TRBV12-4,TRBJ2-5,.,TGTGCCAGCACTGAGGCAAGAGAGACCCAGTACTTC,CASTEARETQYF
.,TRBV19,TRBJ2-5,few,TGTGCCAGTAGTATAACCCTGACAGCGCAAGAGACCCAGTACTTC,CASSITLTAQETQYF
TRBD1,TRBV7-2,TRBJ2-3,.,TGTGCCAGCAGCTTATACAGGGGGCGAGGAGATACGCAGTATTTT,CASSLYRGRGDTQYF
TRBD2,TRBV5-1,TRBJ2-3,.,TGCGCCAGCAGCGCGACTAGCGGGAGGGCCGTAGATACGCAGTATTTT,CASSATSGRAVDTQYF
.,TRBV5-1,TRBJ2-2,.,TGCGCCAGCAGCAGATCGGACATTATGAACACCGGGGAGCTGTTTTTT,CASSRSDIMNTGELFF
.,TRBV5-1,TRBJ1-1,.,TGCGCCAGTACCATTCCCGACAGATTGAACACTGAAGCTTTCTTT,CASTIPDRLNTEAFF
TRBD1,TRBV5-1,TRBJ2-7,few,TGCGCCAGCAGCCCTACAGGGGGACCGAGCGAGCAGTACTTC,CASSPTGGPSEQYF
.,TRBV5-1,TRBJ1-4,.,TGCGCCAGCAGCTTGGCCGGCCGTAATGAAAAACTGTTTTTT,CASSLAGRNEKLFF
.,TRBV20-1,TRBJ2-1,.,TGCAGTGCCCGCACTTGGCGGGATTACAATGAGCAGTTCTTC,CSARTWRDYNEQFF
TRBD1,TRBV20-1,TRBJ2-3,few,TGCAGTGCTACCCGGACAGGGGAAGTCCGAGATACGCAGTATTTT,CSATRTGEVRDTQYF
.,TRBV12-3/TRBV12-4,TRBJ2-2,.,TGTGCCAGCAGCCTCCCTATCGTAGGCGGGGAGCTGTTTTTT,CASSLPIVGGELFF
TRBD1,TRBV5-1,TRBJ2-1,few,TGCGCCAGCACCGGGACAGGGCCCTACAATGAGCAGTTCTTC,CASTGTGPYNEQFF
.,TRBV29-1,TRBJ1-3,few,TGCAGCGTTGGAACTGGAAACACCATATATTTT,CSVGTGNTIYF
TRBD1,TRBV20-1,TRBJ1-5,.,TGCAGTGGTTTCAGGACAGGGTCTGCTCAGCCCCAGCATTTT,CSGFRTGSAQPQHF
.,TRBV5-1,TRBJ2-1,.,TGCGCCAGCAGCGCGTACCACAATGAGCAGTTCTTC,CASSAYHNEQFF
.,TRBV5-1,TRBJ2-1,few,TGCGCCAGCAGCTTGGAACTTGGACCTTACAATGAGCAGTTCTTC,CASSLELGPYNEQFF
TRBD2,TRBV3-1,TRBJ2-3,few,TGTGCCAGCAGCCAAGATGTCCTAGCGGGACGTACAGATACGCAGTATTTT,CASSQDVLAGRTDTQYF
TRBD2,TRBV7-8,TRBJ2-1,.,TGTGCCAGCAGCTTAGGCACTAGCGGGGCCCATGAGCAGTTCTTC,CASSLGTSGAHEQFF
.,TRBV2,TRBJ1-2,few,TGTGCCAGCTCTCCTATTACAAATAACTATGGCTACACCTTC,CASSPITNNYGYTF
.,TRBV29-1,TRBJ1-1,.,TGCAGCGCACAGAGGAACACTGAAGCTTTCTTT,CSAQRNTEAFF
.,TRBV29-1,TRBJ2-5,.,TGCAGCGTTTCTGGGGAGACCCAGTACTTC,CSVSGETQYF
TRBD1,TRBV12-3/TRBV12-4,TRBJ1-4,.,TGTGCCAGCAGTTTAGCCCAGGGGGTGGGAAGTGAAAAACTGTTTTTT,CASSLAQGVGSEKLFF
TRBD1,TRBV20-1,TRBJ1-1,few,TGCAGTGCTGGTTACACCGGGACAGAGAACACTGAAGCTTTCTTT,CSAGYTGTENTEAFF
TRBD1,TRBV27,TRBJ2-5,few,TGTGCCAGCAGTTTCGGACAGGCGGGTGTGACCCAGTACTTC,CASSFGQAGVTQYF
.,TRBV12-3/TRBV12-4,TRBJ2-2,few,TGTGCCAGCAGTTCTCCGGGGAACACCGGGGAGCTGTTTTTT,CASSSPGNTGELFF
.,TRBV30,TRBJ1-2,.,TGTGCCTGGAGAGAGGTTAACTATGGCTACACCTTC,CAWREVNYGYTF
.,TRBV5-1,TRBJ2-1,.,TGCGCCAGCAGCCGAGCTGAATCCTACAATGAGCAGTTCTTC,CASSRAESYNEQFF
TRBD1,TRBV7-9,TRBJ1-1,few,TGTGCCAGCAGCGCCAGGACAGGGAACACTGAAGCTTTCTTT,CASSARTGNTEAFF
.,TRBV2,TRBJ1-4,.,TGTGCCAGAGGGACGACAACTAATGAAAAACTGTTTTTT,CARGTTTNEKLFF
.,TRBV2,TRBJ2-1,.,TGTGCCAGCAGTGGGGGAGTCTACAATGAGCAGTTCTTC,CASSGGVYNEQFF
.,TRBV4-2,TRBJ2-5,many,TGTGCCAGCAGCCAAGATAAAGAGACCCAGTACTTC,CASSQDKETQYF
.,TRBV6-2/TRBV6-3,TRBJ1-2,few,TGTGCCAGCAGTCCCATTAGGGGGGCTAGTGGCTACACCTTC,CASSPIRGASGYTF
.,TRBV20-1,TRBJ1-6,.,TGCAGTGCCAGGACCGGCATTGTTCGTTCACCCCTCCACTTT,CSARTGIVRSPLHF
TRBD2,TRBV20-1,TRBJ2-2,.,TGCAGTGCCGGGACTAGCGGGAGTTCCGGGGAGCTGTTTTTT,CSAGTSGSSGELFF
.,TRBV5-1,TRBJ2-6,many,TGCGCCAGCAGCGCCCAGGGAGGTGGGGCCAACGTCCTGACTTTC,CASSAQGGGANVLTF
.,TRBV7-8,TRBJ1-1,few,TGTGCCAGCAGCTTTGAGAACACTGAAGCTTTCTTT,CASSFENTEAFF
.,TRBV5-1,TRBJ2-1,few,TGCGCCAGCGGAGGGACCCGGGGAACTGAGCAGTTCTTC,CASGGTRGTEQFF
TRBD2,TRBV6-2/TRBV6-3,TRBJ2-7,few,TGTGCCAGCAGTTCTTTCCCGGGACTAGCGGGAGTATACGAGCAGTACTTC,CASSSFPGLAGVYEQYF
.,TRBV7-2,TRBJ1-1,.,TGTGCCAGCAGCTTAAGGGGGGCGCCGAACACTGAAGCTTTCTTT,CASSLRGAPNTEAFF
.,TRBV2,TRBJ2-3,few,TGTGCCAGCAGGAGGGACGCAGATACGCAGTATTTT,CASRRDADTQYF
TRBD2,TRBV29-1,TRBJ2-1,few,TGCAGCGTGAGCGGACTAGCGGGGAGGAATGAGCAGTTCTTC,CSVSGLAGRNEQFF
TRBD1,TRBV29-1,TRBJ2-3,many,TGCAGCGTTGAAGATCGGACAGGGGGTCCAGATACGCAGTATTTT,CSVEDRTGGPDTQYF
.,TRBV12-3/TRBV12-4,TRBJ1-1,.,TGTGCCAGCAGTTTATATGGGACCACTGAAGCTTTCTTT,CASSLYGTTEAFF